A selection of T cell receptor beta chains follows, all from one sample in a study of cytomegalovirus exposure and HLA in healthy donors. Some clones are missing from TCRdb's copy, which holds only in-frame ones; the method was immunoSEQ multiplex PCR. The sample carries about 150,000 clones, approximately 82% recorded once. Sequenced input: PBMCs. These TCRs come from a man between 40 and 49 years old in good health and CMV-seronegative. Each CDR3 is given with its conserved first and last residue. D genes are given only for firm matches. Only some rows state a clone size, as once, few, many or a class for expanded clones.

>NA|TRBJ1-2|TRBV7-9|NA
CASSRTGYGYTF
TGTGCCAGCAGCCGAACGGGTTATGGCTACACCTTC
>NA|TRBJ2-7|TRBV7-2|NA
CASSLTRVSYEQYF
TGTGCCAGCAGCTTAACCCGGGTTTCCTACGAGCAGTACTTC
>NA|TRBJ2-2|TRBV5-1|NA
CASSLARRHWGPTGELFF
TGCGCCAGCAGCTTGGCCCGGCGCCACTGGGGCCCCACCGGGGAGCTGTTTTTT
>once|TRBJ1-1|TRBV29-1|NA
CSVVYFGNTEAFF
TGCAGCGTTGTATATTTCGGGAACACTGAAGCTTTCTTT
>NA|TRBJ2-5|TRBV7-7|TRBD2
CASSQRLAGGETQYF
TGTGCTAGCAGTCAAAGACTAGCGGGAGGCGAGACCCAGTACTTC
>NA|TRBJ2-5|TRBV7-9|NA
CASTPASPETQYF
TGTGCCAGCACCCCTGCGAGTCCGGAGACCCAGTACTTC
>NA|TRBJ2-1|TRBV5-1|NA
CASSLAFRGIGNEQFF
TGCGCCAGCAGCTTGGCGTTTAGGGGAATTGGGAATGAGCAGTTCTTC
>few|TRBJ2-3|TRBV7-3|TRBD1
CASSLRGLTDTQYF
TGTGCCAGCAGCCTCAGGGGGCTCACAGATACGCAGTATTTT
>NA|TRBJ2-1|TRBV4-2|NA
CASSQVIRTATGYEQFF
TGTGCCAGCAGCCAAGTGATTAGGACTGCGACAGGCTATGAGCAGTTCTTC
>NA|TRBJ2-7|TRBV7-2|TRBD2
CASSPQPGLAYEQYF
TGTGCCAGCAGCCCTCAACCGGGACTAGCCTACGAGCAGTACTTC
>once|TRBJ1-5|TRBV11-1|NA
CASSPGSYQPQHF
TGTGCCAGCAGCCCCGGGTCATATCAGCCCCAGCATTTT
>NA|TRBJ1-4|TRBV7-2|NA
CASSLVEFEKLFF
TGTGCCAGCAGCTTAGTGGAGTTCGAAAAACTGTTTTTT
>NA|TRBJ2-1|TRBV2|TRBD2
CASSVGSGRAYNEQFF
TGTGCCAGCAGTGTCGGTAGCGGGAGGGCCTACAATGAGCAGTTCTTC
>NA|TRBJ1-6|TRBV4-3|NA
CASSQERGSPLHF
TGCGCCAGCAGCCAAGAGCGAGGTTCACCCCTCCACTTT
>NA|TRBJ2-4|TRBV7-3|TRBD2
CASSPLPPQVGGINIQYF
TGTGCCAGCAGCCCCCTACCCCCGCAGGTGGGAGGGATAAACATTCAGTACTTC
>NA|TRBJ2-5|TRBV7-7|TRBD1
CASSPVPGGSWETQYF
TGTGCTAGCAGCCCAGTTCCAGGGGGATCATGGGAGACCCAGTACTTC
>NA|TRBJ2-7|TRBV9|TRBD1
CASSGGTGASYEQYF
TGTGCCAGCAGCGGGGGGACAGGGGCCTCCTACGAGCAGTACTTC
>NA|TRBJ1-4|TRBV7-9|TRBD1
CASSPGTGGNEKLFF
TGTGCCAGCAGCCCAGGGACAGGGGGTAATGAAAAACTGTTTTTT
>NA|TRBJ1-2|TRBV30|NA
CAWSDPNRDPYGYTF
TGTGCCTGGAGTGACCCAAACAGGGATCCCTATGGCTACACCTTC
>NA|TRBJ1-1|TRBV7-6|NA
CASSLAGRDTEAFF
TGTGCCAGCAGCTTAGCAGGGAGGGACACTGAAGCTTTCTTT
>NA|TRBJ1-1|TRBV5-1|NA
CASSLARGIYMNTEAFF
TGCGCCAGCAGCCTCGCTAGAGGAATATATATGAACACTGAAGCTTTCTTT
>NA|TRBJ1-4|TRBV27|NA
CASSPWSGGTNEKLFF
TGTGCCAGCAGCCCCTGGTCGGGGGGAACTAATGAAAAACTGTTTTTT
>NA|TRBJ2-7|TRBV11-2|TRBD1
CASSRTGDTYEQYF
TGTGCCAGCAGCCGGACAGGGGACACCTACGAGCAGTACTTC
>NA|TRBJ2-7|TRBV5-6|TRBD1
CASSTRTGVEQYF
TGTGCCAGCAGCACACGGACAGGGGTCGAGCAGTACTTC
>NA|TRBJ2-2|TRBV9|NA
CASSPYSGELFF
TGTGCCAGCAGCCCCTACTCCGGGGAGCTGTTTTTT
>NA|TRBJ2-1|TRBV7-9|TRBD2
CAGREGAYNEQFF
TGTGCGGGACGGGAGGGAGCCTACAATGAGCAGTTCTTC
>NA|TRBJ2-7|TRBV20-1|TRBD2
CSAQREIEQYF
TGCAGTGCGCAGCGGGAGATCGAGCAGTACTTC
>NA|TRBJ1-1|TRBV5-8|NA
CASSLVPTGAFF
TGTGCCAGCAGCCTCGTCCCGACGGGAGCTTTCTTT
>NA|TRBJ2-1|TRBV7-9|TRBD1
CAGQGGSSYNEQFF
TGTGCCGGACAGGGCGGTTCCTCCTACAATGAGCAGTTCTTC
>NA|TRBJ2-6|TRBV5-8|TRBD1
CASSLDRGRANVLTF
TGTGCCAGCAGCTTGGACAGGGGAAGGGCCAACGTCCTGACTTTC
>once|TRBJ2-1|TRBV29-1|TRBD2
CSVEPGTSYNEQFF
TGCAGCGTTGAGCCCGGGACTAGCTACAATGAGCAGTTCTTC
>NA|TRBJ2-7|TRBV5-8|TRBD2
CASSGRLAVRYEQYF
TGTGCCAGCAGCGGCCGACTAGCGGTCCGCTACGAGCAGTACTTC